These 2 T cell receptor beta chains came from one sample sequenced in a study of tumor T cells in aggressive B-cell lymphoma. Sequencing used immunoSEQ multiplex PCR; TCRdb keeps in-frame clones, though not all of them. The sample lists about 10,000 clones; about nine tenths were seen once. The source material was tumor tissue. The receptors were sampled from an adult with diffuse large B cell lymphoma.

Only one count was recorded for this clone. The rearrangement uses TRBV18 and TRBJ2-1; possible D gene TRBD2, 7 bases. Trimming left V 8 bases short and J 0 bases short, with 14 bases between. CDR1 and CDR2 (germline): KGHSH, LQKENI. The CDR3 runs to 15 residues. CDR3 in amino acids: CASQERGGSYNEQFF. The CDR3 DNA is TGTGCCAGCCAGGAGAGGGGGGGCTCCTACAATGAGCAGTTCTTC. The entire variable domain, with the rest obtained from reference TRBV18 and TRBJ2-1, is as follows: NAGVMQNPRHLVRRRGQEARLRCSPMKGHSHVYWYRQLPEEGLKFMVYLQKENIIDESGMPKERFSAEFPKEGPSILRIQQVVRGDSAAYFCASQERGGSYNEQFFGPGTRLTVL.

The rearrangement links TRBV5-6 to TRBJ2-2; 8 bases fit TRBD1. The CDR3 totals 15 residues. V dropped 3 bases and J dropped 8; count of bases not matched to a gene: 9. Germline V gene lookup returns CDR1 SGHDT and CDR2 YYEEEE. For the CDR3, the DNA is TGTGCCAGCAGCTGGCTGGACAGGGAAGTAGGGGAGCTGTTTTTT. Translation: CASSWLDREVGELFF.